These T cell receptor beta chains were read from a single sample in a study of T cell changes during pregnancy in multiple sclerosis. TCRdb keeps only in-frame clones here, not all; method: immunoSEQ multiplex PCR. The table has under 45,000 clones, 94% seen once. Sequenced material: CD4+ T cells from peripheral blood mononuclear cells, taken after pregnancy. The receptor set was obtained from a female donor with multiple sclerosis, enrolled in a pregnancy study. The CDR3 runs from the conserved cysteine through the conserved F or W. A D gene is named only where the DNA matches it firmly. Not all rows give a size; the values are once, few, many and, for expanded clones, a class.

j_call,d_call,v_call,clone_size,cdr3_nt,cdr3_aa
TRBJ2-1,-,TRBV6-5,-,TGTGCCAGCAGTTTCCCGGGACTTCACAATGAGCAGTTCTTC,CASSFPGLHNEQFF
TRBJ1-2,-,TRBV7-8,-,TGTGCCAGCTTCCAACCCACAGGGCTTGGCTATGGCTACACCTTC,CASFQPTGLGYGYTF
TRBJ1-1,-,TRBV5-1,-,TGCGCCAGCAGCTTGGATACAGGGATGAACACTGAAGCTTTCTTT,CASSLDTGMNTEAFF
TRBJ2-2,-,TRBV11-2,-,TGTGCCAGCAGCTTAGGCGCGGCCGGGGAGCTGTTTTTT,CASSLGAAGELFF
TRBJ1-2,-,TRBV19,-,TGTGCCAGTAGTTCCTTACAGGGAAACTATGGCTACACCTTC,CASSSLQGNYGYTF
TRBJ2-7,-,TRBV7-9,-,TGTGCCAGCAGCTTAGCCGATTGGGGCCACGAGCAGTACTTC,CASSLADWGHEQYF
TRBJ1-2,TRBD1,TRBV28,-,TGTGCCAGCCTATACAGGGGGCGTGATGGCTACACCTTC,CASLYRGRDGYTF
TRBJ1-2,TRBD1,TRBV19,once,TGTGCCAGTAGTACCCCCCGGGACAGGGGGCGTCTTCATGGCTACACCTTC,CASSTPRDRGRLHGYTF
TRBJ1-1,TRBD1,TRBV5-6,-,TGTGCCAGCAGCCAAAACGGACAGGGAGGGACTGAAGCTTTCTTT,CASSQNGQGGTEAFF
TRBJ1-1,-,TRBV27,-,TGTGCCAGCAGTTTATCCAGGAGGAAAGCTGAAGCTTTCTTT,CASSLSRRKAEAFF
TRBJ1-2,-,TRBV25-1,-,TGTGCCAGCAGTGAATCGCGGGTCTACACCTTC,CASSESRVYTF
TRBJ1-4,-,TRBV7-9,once,TGTGCCAGCACCAAACAACCGGTCGGAGGGCGGGTGGAAAAACTGTTTTTT,CASTKQPVGGRVEKLFF
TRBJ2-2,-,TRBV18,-,TGTGCCAGCTCACCCTTAGAATCCGCCGGGGAGCTGTTTTTT,CASSPLESAGELFF
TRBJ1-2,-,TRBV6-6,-,TGTGCCAGCAGTTACTTCACAGGGCCCTATGGCTACACCTTC,CASSYFTGPYGYTF
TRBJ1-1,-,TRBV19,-,TGTGCCAGTACCCAAAAGCCCAGGGGCACTGAAGCTTTCTTT,CASTQKPRGTEAFF
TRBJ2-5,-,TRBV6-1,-,TGTGCCAGCAGTGAAGAGGCCGCGGGACCCGGGGGGACCCAGTACTTC,CASSEEAAGPGGTQYF
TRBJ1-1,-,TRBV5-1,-,TGCGCCAGCAGCTTACAGGGATTTGGGGTCACTGAAGCTTTCTTT,CASSLQGFGVTEAFF
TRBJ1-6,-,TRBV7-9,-,TGTGCCAGCAGCTTCGACAGAGTGAATTCACCCCTCCACTTT,CASSFDRVNSPLHF
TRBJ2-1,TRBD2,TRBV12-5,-,TGTGCTAGTGGCCCGAGGGGACTAGTGGCGGACAATGAGCAGTTCTTC,CASGPRGLVADNEQFF
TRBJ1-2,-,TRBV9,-,TGTGCCAGCAGCGGCTGGAGGGAGGATGGCTACACCTTC,CASSGWREDGYTF
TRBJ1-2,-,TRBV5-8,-,TGTGCCAGCAGCTACCCCCAGGGAGGAGGCTACACCTTC,CASSYPQGGGYTF
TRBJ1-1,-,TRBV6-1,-,TGTGCCAGCAGTTCACAGGGAAGTAGGACTGAAGCTTTCTTT,CASSSQGSRTEAFF
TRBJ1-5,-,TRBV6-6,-,TGTGCCAGCAGTCGAAGTGGAGCCCAGCATTTT,CASSRSGAQHF
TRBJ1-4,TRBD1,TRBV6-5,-,TGTGCCAGCAGTAAGGGACAGATAACTAATGAAAAACTGTTTTTT,CASSKGQITNEKLFF
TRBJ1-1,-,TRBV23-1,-,TGCGCCAGCAGTCAGGGGCTGGGGACTGAAGCTTTCTTT,CASSQGLGTEAFF
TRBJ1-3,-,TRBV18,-,TGTGCCAGCTCACCACGGGAGATACTGGGAAACACCATATATTTT,CASSPREILGNTIYF
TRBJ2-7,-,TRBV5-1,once,TGCGCCAGCAGCTTGGCCGGGTATTCCTACGAGCAGTACTTC,CASSLAGYSYEQYF
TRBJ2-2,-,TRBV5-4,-,TGTGCCAGCAGCACAAGGACTACGAACACCGGGGAGCTGTTTTTT,CASSTRTTNTGELFF
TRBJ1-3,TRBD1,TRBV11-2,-,TGTGCCAGCAGCTTAGGGGGGACAGCTGGAAACACCATATATTTT,CASSLGGTAGNTIYF
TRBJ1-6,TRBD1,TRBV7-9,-,TGTGCCAGCAGCCAACGACAGGGACATAATAATTCACCCCTCCACTTT,CASSQRQGHNNSPLHF
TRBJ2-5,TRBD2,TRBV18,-,TGTGCCAGCTCACCACGACTAGCGGGGGCCCAAGAGACCCAGTACTTC,CASSPRLAGAQETQYF
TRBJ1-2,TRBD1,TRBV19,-,TGTGCCAGTAGTCCTAGACAGGGGTCCCTCTATGGCTACACCTTC,CASSPRQGSLYGYTF
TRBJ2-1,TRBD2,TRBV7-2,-,TGTGCCAGCAGCTTAGAATGGACTAGCGGGGGCTATGAGCAGTTCTTC,CASSLEWTSGGYEQFF
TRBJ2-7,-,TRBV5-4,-,TGTGCCAGCAGCTCACAGGGCTACGAGCAGTACTTC,CASSSQGYEQYF
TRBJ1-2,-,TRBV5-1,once,TGCGCCAGCAGCTTGGCCCGCAGCGCCTTGACTAACTATGGCTACACCTTC,CASSLARSALTNYGYTF
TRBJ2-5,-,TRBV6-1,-,TGTGCCAGCAGTGCTGTTAGGAGGGGAGAGACCCAGTACTTC,CASSAVRRGETQYF
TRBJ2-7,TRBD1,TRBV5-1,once,TGCGCCAGCAGCCCCGGGACAGGGAGATACGAGCAGTACTTC,CASSPGTGRYEQYF
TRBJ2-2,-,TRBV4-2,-,TGTGCCAGCAGCCAGCTTTTTACGGTACAGGGATACACCGGGGAGCTGTTTTTT,CASSQLFTVQGYTGELFF
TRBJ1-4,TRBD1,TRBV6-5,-,TGTGCCAGCAGTTTAGGACAGGTTGAAAAACTGTTTTTT,CASSLGQVEKLFF
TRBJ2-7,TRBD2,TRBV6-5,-,TGTGCCAGCAGTTACACCCTAGCGGGGGCCCCGGACGAGCAGTACTTC,CASSYTLAGAPDEQYF
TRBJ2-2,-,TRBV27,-,TGTGCCAGCAGTCCGAGGGGGTCGGGCACCGGGGAGCTGTTTTTT,CASSPRGSGTGELFF
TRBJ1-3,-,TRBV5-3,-,TGTGCCAGAAGTTTAGCAGGGGCTGGAAACACCATATATTTT,CARSLAGAGNTIYF
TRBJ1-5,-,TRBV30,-,TGTGCCTGGAACGCAGGCCGGAATCAGCCCCAGCATTTT,CAWNAGRNQPQHF
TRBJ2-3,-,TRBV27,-,TGTGCCAGCACCTTCTCAGATACGCAGTATTTT,CASTFSDTQYF
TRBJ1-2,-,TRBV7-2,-,TGTGCCAGCAGCTCGGAAAGGGGTACTTTATATGGCTACACCTTC,CASSSERGTLYGYTF
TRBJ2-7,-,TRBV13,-,TGTGCCAGCAGCTTTGGACAGATCTACGAGCAGTACTTC,CASSFGQIYEQYF
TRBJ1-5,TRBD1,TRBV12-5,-,TGTGCTAGTGGTTTGGTTACAGGGGCCCCTAGCAATCAGCCCCAGCATTTT,CASGLVTGAPSNQPQHF
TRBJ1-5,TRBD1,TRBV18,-,TGTGCCAGCTCACTATCGGACAGGGGCTCTCAGCCCCAGCATTTT,CASSLSDRGSQPQHF
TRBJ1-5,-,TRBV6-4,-,TGTGCCAGCAGTGATTCCCTAGCAGTGGGGGCGGGGGTTCAGCCCCAGCATTTT,CASSDSLAVGAGVQPQHF
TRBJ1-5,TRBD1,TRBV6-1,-,TGTGCCAGCAGGACAGGGGGCGGCAATCAGCCCCAGCATTTT,CASRTGGGNQPQHF
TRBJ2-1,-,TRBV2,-,TGTGCCAGCAAGGGGATATCAAACCAAAATGAGCAGTTCTTC,CASKGISNQNEQFF
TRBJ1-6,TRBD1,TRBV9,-,TGTGCCAGCAGCACAAGACAGGGCCCAAATTCACCCCTCCACTTT,CASSTRQGPNSPLHF
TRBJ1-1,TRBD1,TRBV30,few,TGTGCCTGGATGGGACAGGGAATTACTGAAGCTTTCTTT,CAWMGQGITEAFF
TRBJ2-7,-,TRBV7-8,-,TGTGCCAGCAGCCCTTTTACAGACACTTACGAGCAGTACTTC,CASSPFTDTYEQYF
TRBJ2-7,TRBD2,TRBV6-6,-,TGTGCCAGCGCGCCGGGGGGCGAGCAGTACTTC,CASAPGGEQYF